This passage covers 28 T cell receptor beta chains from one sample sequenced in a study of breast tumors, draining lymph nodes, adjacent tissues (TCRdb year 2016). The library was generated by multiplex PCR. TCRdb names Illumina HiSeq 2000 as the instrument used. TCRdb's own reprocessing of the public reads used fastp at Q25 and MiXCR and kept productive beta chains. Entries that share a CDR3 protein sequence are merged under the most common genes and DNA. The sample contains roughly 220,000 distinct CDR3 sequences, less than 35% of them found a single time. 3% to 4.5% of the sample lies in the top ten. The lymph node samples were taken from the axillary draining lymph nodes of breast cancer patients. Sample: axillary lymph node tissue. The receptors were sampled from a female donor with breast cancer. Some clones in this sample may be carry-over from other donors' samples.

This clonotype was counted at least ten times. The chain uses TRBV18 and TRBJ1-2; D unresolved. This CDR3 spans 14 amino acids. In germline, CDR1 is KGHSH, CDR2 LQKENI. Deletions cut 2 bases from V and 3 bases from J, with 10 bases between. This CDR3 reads CASSPVSTDYGYTF. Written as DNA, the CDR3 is TGTGCCAGCTCACCAGTATCTACGGACTATGGCTACACCTTC.

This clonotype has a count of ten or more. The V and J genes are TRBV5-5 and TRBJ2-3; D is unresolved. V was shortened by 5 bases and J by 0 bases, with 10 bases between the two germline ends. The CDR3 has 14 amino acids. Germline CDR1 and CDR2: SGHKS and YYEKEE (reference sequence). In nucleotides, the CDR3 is TGTGCCAGCAGACAGAATCCTAGCACAGATACGCAGTATTTT. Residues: CASRQNPSTDTQYF.

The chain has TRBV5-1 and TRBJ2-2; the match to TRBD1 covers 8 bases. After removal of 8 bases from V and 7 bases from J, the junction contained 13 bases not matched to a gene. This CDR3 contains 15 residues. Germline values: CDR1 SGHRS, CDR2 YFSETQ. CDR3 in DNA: TGCGCCAGGAGCACAGGCGACAGGGGACACGGGGAGCTGTTTTTT. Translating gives CARSTGDRGHGELFF.

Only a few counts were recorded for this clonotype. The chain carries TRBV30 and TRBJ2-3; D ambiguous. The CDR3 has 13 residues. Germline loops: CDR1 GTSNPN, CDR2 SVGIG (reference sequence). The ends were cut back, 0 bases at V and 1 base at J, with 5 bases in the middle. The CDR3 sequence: CAWSVIGTDTQYF. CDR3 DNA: TGTGCCTGGAGTGTAATCGGCACAGATACGCAGTATTTT. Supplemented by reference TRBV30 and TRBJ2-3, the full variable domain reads SQTIHQWPATLVQPVGSPLSLECTVEGTSNPNLYWYRQAAGRGLQLLFYSVGIGQISSEVPQNLSASRPQDRQFILSSKKLLLSDSGFYLCAWSVIGTDTQYFGPGTRLTVL.

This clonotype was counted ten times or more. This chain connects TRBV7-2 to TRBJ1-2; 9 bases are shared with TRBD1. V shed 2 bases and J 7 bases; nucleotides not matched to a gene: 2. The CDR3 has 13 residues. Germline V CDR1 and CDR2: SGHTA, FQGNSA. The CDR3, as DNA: TGTGCCAGCAGCTTATCGGACAGGGGTGGCTACACCTTC. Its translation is CASSLSDRGGYTF.

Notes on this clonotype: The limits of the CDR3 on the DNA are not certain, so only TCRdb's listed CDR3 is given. CDR3 sequence: CASSFYICSARPLAGGQEGELFF. The chain is built from TRBV11-2 and TRBJ2-2; TRBD2 is the table's D call and was not checked against the DNA. The V gene's germline CDR1 is SGHAT and CDR2 FQNNGV. The CDR3 spans 23 residues, counting both ends.

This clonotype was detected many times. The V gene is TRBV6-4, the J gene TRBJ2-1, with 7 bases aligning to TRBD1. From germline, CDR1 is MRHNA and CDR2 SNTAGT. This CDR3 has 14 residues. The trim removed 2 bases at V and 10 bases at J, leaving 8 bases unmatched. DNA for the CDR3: TGTGCCAGCAGTGACGCGCGGACAGGATGGGAGCAGTTCTTC. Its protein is CASSDARTGWEQFF.

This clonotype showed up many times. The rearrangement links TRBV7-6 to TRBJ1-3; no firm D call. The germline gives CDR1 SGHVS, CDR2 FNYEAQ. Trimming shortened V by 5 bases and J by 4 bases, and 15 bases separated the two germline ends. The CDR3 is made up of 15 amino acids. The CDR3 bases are TGTGCCAGCAGCCCAGCGGGCCGCCACGGAAACACCATATATTTT. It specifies CASSPAGRHGNTIYF.

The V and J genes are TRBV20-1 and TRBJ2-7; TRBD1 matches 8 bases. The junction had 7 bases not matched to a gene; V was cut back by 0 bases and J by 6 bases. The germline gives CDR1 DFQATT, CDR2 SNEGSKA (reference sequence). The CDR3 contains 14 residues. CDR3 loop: CSARDLQGVTEQYF. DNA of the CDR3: TGCAGTGCTAGAGATTTACAGGGGGTAACCGAGCAGTACTTC.

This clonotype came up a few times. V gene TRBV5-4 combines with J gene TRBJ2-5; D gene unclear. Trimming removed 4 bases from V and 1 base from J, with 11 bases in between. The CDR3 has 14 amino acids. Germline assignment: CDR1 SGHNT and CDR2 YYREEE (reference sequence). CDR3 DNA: TGTGCCAGCAGCATTCTGACATTCCAAGAGACCCAGTACTTC. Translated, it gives CASSILTFQETQYF.

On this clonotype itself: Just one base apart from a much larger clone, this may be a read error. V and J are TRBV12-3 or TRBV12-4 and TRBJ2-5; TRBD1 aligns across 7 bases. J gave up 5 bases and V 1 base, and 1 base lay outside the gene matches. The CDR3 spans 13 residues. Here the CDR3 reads CASSLVQGETQYF. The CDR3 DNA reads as TGTGCCAGCAGTTTAGTACAGGGGGAGACCCAGTACTTC.

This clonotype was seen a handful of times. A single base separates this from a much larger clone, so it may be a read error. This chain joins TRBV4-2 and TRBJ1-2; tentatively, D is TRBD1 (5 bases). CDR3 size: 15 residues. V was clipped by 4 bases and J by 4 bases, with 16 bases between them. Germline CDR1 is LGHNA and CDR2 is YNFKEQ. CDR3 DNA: TGTGCCAGCAGCCCTGAGAGGGACCCCTTCTATGGCTACACCTTC. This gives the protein CASSPERDPFYGYTF.

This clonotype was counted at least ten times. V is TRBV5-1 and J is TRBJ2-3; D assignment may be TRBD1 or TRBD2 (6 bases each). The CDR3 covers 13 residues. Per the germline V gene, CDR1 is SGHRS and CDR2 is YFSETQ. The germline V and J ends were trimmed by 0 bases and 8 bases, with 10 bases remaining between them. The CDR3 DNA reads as TGCGCCAGCAGCTTGGCCCGGGGGCGTACGCAGTATTTT. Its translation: CASSLARGRTQYF. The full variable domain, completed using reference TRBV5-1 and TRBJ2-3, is KAGVTQTPRYLIKTRGQQVTLSCSPISGHRSVSWYQQTPGQGLQFLFEYFSETQRNKGNFPGRFSGRQFSNSRSEMNVSTLELGDSALYLCASSLARGRTQYFGPGTRLTVL.

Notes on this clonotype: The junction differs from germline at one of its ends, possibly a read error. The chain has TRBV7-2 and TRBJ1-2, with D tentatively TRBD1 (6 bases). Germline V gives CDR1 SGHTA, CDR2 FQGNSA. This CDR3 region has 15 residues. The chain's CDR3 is CASSVTSGTLGGYPF. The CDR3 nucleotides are TGTGCCAGCAGCGTAACCAGCGGGACTCTGGGGGGCTACCCCTTC.

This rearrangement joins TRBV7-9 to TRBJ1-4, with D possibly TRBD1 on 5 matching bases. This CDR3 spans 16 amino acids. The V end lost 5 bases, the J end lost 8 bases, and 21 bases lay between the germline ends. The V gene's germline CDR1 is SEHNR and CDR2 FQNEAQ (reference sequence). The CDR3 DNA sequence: TGTGCCAGCAGCCCAACAGGCGGGGGTTGGCGCGAAAAACTGTTTTTT. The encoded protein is CASSPTGGGWREKLFF.

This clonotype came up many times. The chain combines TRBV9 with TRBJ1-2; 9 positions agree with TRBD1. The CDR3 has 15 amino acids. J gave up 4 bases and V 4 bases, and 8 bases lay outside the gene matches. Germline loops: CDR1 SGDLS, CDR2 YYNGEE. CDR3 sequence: CASSPQTGGGYGYTF. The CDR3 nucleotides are TGTGCCAGCAGCCCTCAAACAGGGGGCGGCTATGGCTACACCTTC.

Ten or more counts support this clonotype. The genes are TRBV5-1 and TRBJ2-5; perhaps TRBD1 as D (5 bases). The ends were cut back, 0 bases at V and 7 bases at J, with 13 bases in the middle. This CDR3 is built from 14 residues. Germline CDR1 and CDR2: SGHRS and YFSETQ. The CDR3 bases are TGCGCCAGCAGCTTGGAAGGGGCCTTGATGACCCAGTACTTC. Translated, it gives CASSLEGALMTQYF.

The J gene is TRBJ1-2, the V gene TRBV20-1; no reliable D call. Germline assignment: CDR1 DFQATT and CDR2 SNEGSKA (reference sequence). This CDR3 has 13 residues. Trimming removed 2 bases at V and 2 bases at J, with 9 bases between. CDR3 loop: CSARRSGNYGYTF. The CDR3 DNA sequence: TGCAGTGCTAGAAGATCGGGGAACTATGGCTACACCTTC.

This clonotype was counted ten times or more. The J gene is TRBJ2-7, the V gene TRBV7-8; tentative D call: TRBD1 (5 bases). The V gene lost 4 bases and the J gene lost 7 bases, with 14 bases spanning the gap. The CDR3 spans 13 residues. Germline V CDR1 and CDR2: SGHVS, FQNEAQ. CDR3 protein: CASSSVTGGEQYF. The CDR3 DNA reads TGTGCCAGCAGCTCAGTCACAGGTGGTGAGCAGTACTTC.

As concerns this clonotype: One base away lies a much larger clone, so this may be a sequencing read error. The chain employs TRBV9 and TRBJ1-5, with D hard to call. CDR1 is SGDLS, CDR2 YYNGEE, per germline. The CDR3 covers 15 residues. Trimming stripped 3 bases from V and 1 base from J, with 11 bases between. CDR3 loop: CASSAEGQSNQPQHF. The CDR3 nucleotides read TGTGCCAGCAGCGCAGAAGGGCAGAGCAATCAGCCCCAGCATTTT.

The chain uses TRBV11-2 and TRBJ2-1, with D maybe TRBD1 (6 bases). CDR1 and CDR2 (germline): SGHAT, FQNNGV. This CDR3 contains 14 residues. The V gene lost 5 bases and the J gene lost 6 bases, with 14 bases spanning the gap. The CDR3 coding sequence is TGTGCCAGCAGCCAGGGGAGCTATTCCAATGAGCAGTTCTTC. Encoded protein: CASSQGSYSNEQFF.

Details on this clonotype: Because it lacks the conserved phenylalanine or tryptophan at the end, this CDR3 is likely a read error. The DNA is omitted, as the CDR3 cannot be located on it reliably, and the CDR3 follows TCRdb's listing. CDR3 in amino acids: CSARPGTGDGYTFGS. The chain has TRBV29-1 and TRBJ2-5; the table's D call of TRBD1 was not tested on the DNA. The CDR3 is made up of 15 amino acids, end residues included. Germline V gene data show CDR1 as SQVTM and CDR2 as ANQGSEA.

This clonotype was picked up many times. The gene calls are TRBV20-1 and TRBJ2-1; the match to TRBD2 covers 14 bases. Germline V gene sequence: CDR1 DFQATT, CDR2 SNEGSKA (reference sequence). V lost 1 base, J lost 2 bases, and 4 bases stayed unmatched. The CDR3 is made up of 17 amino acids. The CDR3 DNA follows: TGCAGTGCTAGAGGACTAGCGGGGGGGCCGGCCTACAATGAGCAGTTCTTC. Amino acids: CSARGLAGGPAYNEQFF.

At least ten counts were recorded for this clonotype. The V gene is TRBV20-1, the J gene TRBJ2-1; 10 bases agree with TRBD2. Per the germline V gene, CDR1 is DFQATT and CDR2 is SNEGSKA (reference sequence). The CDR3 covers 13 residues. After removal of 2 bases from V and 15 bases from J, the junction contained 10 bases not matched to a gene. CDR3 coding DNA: TGCAGTGCTAGACAAGTACCGACTAGCGGGCCGTTCTTC. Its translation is CSARQVPTSGPFF.

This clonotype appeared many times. The CDR3 sequence: CASSYGNSYEQYF. The CDR3, as DNA: TGTGCCAGCAGCTATGGGAACTCCTACGAGCAGTACTTC. The rearrangement links TRBV7-2 to TRBJ2-7, with D hard to call. The V and J ends lost 4 bases and 0 bases respectively, with 7 bases between them. This CDR3 is built from 13 residues. CDR1 is SGHTA, CDR2 FQGNSA, per germline.

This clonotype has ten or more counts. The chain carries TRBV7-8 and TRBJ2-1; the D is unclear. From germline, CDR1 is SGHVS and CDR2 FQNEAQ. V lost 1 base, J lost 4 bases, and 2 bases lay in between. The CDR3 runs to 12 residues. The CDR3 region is CASSLDYNEQFF. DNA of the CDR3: TGTGCCAGCAGCTTAGATTACAATGAGCAGTTCTTC.

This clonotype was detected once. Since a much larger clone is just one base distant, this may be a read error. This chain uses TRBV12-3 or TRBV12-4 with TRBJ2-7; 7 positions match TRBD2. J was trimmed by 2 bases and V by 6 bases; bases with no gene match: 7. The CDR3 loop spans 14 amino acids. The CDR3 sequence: CASSSSGKTYEQYF. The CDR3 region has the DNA TGTGCCAGCAGCAGCAGCGGGAAAACCTACGAGCAGTACTTC.

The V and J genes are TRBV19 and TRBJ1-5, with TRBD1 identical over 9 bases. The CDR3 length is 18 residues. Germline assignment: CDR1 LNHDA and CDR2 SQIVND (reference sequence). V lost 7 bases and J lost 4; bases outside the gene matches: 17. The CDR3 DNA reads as TGTGCCAGTACCTTATACAGGCACGAGACAGGGGGTAATCAGCCCCAGCATTTT. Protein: CASTLYRHETGGNQPQHF.